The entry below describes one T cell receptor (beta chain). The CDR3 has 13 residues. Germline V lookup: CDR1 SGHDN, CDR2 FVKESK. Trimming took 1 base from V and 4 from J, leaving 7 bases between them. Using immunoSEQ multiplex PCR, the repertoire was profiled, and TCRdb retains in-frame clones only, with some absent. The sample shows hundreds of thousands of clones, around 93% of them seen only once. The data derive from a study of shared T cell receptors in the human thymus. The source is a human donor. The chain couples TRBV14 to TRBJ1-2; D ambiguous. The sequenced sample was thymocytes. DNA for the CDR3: TGTGCCAGCAGCCAAGGGCCTAGCTATGGCTACACCTTC. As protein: CASSQGPSYGYTF. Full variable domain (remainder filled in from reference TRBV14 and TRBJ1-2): EAGVTQFPSHSVIEKGQTVTLRCDPISGHDNLYWYRRVMGKEIKFLLHFVKESKQDESGMPNNRFLAERTGGTYSTLKVQPAELEDSGVYFCASSQGPSYGYTFGSGTRLTVV.